This T cell receptor (beta chain) was recovered during a study of blood T cell repertoires in COVID-19. Turning to the study itself: Material from acute and convalescent COVID-19 was sourced from the United States, Italy and Spain.

In the original processing: Reference gene primer amplification in the assay estimated nucleated cell counts. Sequencing was performed with immunoSEQ multiplex PCR; in TCRdb, only in-frame clones are kept and a portion is missing. The D gene and trimming were derived from the DNA, and the V and J assignments and clone size from that table. Altogether around 50,000 clones are present, approximately 90% being singletons, with the ten largest covering approximately 20%. V shed 4 bases and J 1 base; nucleotides not matched to a gene: 2. The CDR3 extends over 14 amino acids. Germline lookup yields CDR1 SGHRS and CDR2 YFSETQ. This clone was detected only once. The same CDR3 is also encoded by other DNA sequences in this sample.

The chain employs TRBV5-1 and TRBJ2-3, with 8 bases aligning to TRBD2. Sequenced sample: peripheral blood. This sequence originates from a woman aged 80 or over with COVID-19, enrolled during active disease. DNA of the CDR3: TGCGCCAGCAGCCCCGGGGGGGGCACAGATACGCAGTATTTT. It encodes CASSPGGGTDTQYF.